This T cell receptor beta chain originates from a study of T cell responses to AZD1222 COVID-19 vaccine. Overall study: Analyses pooled second doses at about 4 or about 12 weeks. Findings and caveats of the study: Of spike-specific TCRs, nearly half reportedly target regions left unmutated in variants.

CDR1 and CDR2 (germline): SGHDT, YYEEEE. Trimming at V came to 0 bases and at J to 5 bases, leaving 13 bases not matched to a gene. The CDR3 totals 17 residues. Assay: immunoSEQ multiplex PCR; the TCRdb copy retains only in-frame clones and omits some. The table lists 130,000 to 150,000 clones, about 92% of them singletons, with about 1.9% in the top ten. Points on this clone: As yet, its antigen is unknown.

The clonotype originates from an adult in good health. The specimen was peripheral blood, collected on day 0 of AZD1222 vaccination. The chain carries TRBV5-6 and TRBJ1-2, with 7 bases that match TRBD1. CDR3 region: CASSLGPGGGAGYGYTF. The DNA of the CDR3 is TGTGCCAGCAGCTTGGGACCAGGGGGGGGCGCAGGATATGGCTACACCTTC.